The 15 T cell receptor beta chains below all came from one sample that was sequenced in a study of T cells in Graves' hyperthyroidism and ophthalmopathy. RNA transcripts were the template for amplifying TCR beta CDR3 regions. An initial round of RT-PCR targeting the TCR CDR3 relied on the HTBI primer set. TCRdb passed the multiplex PCR reads through MiXCR, listing each CDR3 protein once. The profile shows 600,000 to 900,000 distinct CDR3 sequences, roughly 15% of them singletons. Material: blood. The receptors were gathered from a man aged 18 to 30 with Graves' hyperthyroidism.

The rearrangement uses TRBV20-1 and TRBJ1-2; 7 bases are a match to TRBD1. The CDR3 consists of 14 residues. In germline, CDR1 is DFQATT, CDR2 SNEGSKA (reference sequence). With V trimmed by 6 bases and J by 7 bases, 14 bases remained unmatched. CDR3 amino acids: CSANPDTGAGGYTF. Written as DNA, the CDR3 is TGCAGTGCAAATCCCGACACAGGGGCCGGTGGCTACACCTTC.

CDR3 residues: CASSAEATNEKLFF. CDR3 DNA: TGTGCCAGCAGTGCTGAGGCAACTAATGAAAAACTGTTTTTT. The chain uses TRBV4-2 and TRBJ1-4; D uncertain. Germline values: CDR1 LGHNA, CDR2 YNFKEQ. V shed 6 bases and J shed 0 bases, with 8 bases lying between them. The CDR3 has 14 residues.

Many counts were recorded for this clonotype. The rearrangement links TRBV5-1 to TRBJ1-1; the D gene is possibly TRBD1 (5 bases). This CDR3 contains 14 residues. Germline assignment: CDR1 SGHRS and CDR2 YFSETQ. Trimming took off 0 bases at V and 4 bases at J, with 10 bases between the two ends. CDR3 amino acids: CASSLDGGGTEAFF. CDR3 DNA: TGCGCCAGCAGCTTGGACGGGGGAGGCACTGAAGCTTTCTTT.

A single count supports this clonotype. The chain links TRBV6-1 to TRBJ2-5, with D perhaps matching TRBD1 or TRBD2 (6 bases each). The CDR3 extends over 14 amino acids. Germline-derived CDR1 and CDR2 are MNHNS and SASEGT. The V gene lost 7 bases and the J gene lost 4 bases, with 16 bases spanning the gap. The CDR3 nucleotides read TGTGCCAGCACCGATATGGGGGGCTCAGAGACCCAGTACTTC. This sequence encodes CASTDMGGSETQYF.

The table lists this clonotype with many counts. This sequence joins TRBV28 and TRBJ2-1; D gene unclear. V shed 6 bases and J shed 1 base, with 10 bases lying between them. The CDR3 has 14 residues. Germline CDR1 MDHEN, CDR2 SYDVKM. CDR3 sequence: CASRERVSYNEQFF. CDR3 DNA: TGTGCCAGCAGAGAACGGGTATCCTACAATGAGCAGTTCTTC.

This clonotype was seen a few times. CDR3 in amino acids: CASSPWTGYMNEQFF. The DNA of the CDR3 is TGTGCCAGCAGCCCGTGGACAGGGTATATGAATGAGCAGTTCTTC. The rearrangement uses TRBV5-4 and TRBJ2-1; 8 bases are a match to TRBD1. This CDR3 contains 15 residues. After removal of 4 bases from V and 7 bases from J, the junction contained 10 bases not matched to a gene. Per the germline V gene, CDR1 is SGHNT and CDR2 is YYREEE (reference sequence).

This clonotype was seen ten or more times. The genes are TRBV6-4 and TRBJ2-1; D gene uncertain. Trimming removed 7 bases from V and 0 bases from J, with 10 bases in between. Germline V CDR1 and CDR2: MRHNA, SNTAGT. This CDR3 has 14 residues. CDR3 region: CASKAESSYNEQFF. The CDR3, as DNA: TGTGCCAGCAAAGCAGAAAGCTCCTACAATGAGCAGTTCTTC.

The chain couples TRBV5-1 to TRBJ2-1; 8 bases agree with TRBD2. The germline V gene encodes CDR1 SGHRS and CDR2 YFSETQ. Trimming removed 3 bases from V and 0 bases from J; junction bases left unmatched: 26. CDR3 size: 23 residues. In nucleotides, the CDR3 is TGCGCCAGCAGCTGGGTCGGGAGGGATCCAGAGGGAGTCCCTAAGAGCTCCTACAATGAGCAGTTCTTC. This encodes CASSWVGRDPEGVPKSSYNEQFF.

This clonotype was seen many times. This chain uses TRBV20-1 with TRBJ2-5; 7 bases are a match to TRBD2. The CDR3 is 14 amino acids. Per germline, CDR1 DFQATT and CDR2 SNEGSKA (reference sequence). The trim removed 2 bases at V and 0 bases at J, leaving 3 bases unmatched. In nucleotides, the CDR3 is TGCAGTGCTAGATGGCTAGCGGACCAAGAGACCCAGTACTTC. It codes for CSARWLADQETQYF.

This clonotype was picked up many times. The CDR3 protein is CASRRGGAAPYEQYF. CDR3 in DNA: TGTGCCAGCAGACGCGGTGGAGCGGCTCCCTACGAGCAGTACTTC. The chain has TRBV5-6 and TRBJ2-7, with a possible D match to TRBD2 (5 bases). V lost 5 bases and J lost 2, with 17 bases in between. Germline V gene sequence: CDR1 SGHDT, CDR2 YYEEEE. The CDR3 totals 15 residues. Combining the CDR3 with reference TRBV5-6 and TRBJ2-7 gives the whole variable domain DAGVTQSPTHLIKTRGQQVTLRCSPKSGHDTVSWYQQALGQGPQFIFQYYEEEERQRGNFPDRFSGHQFPNYSSELNVNALLLGDSALYLCASRRGGAAPYEQYFGPGTRLTVT.

This clonotype has at least ten counts. The chain links TRBV15 to TRBJ2-7; D possibly corresponds to TRBD1 (5 bases). Germline CDR1 reads LNHNV; CDR2 reads YYDKDF (reference sequence). The CDR3 is made up of 14 amino acids. Trimming left V 0 bases short and J 9 bases short, with 15 bases between. The CDR3 DNA is TGTGCCACCAGCAGAGATCAGGTGCAGGGTGGGCAGTACTTC. Amino acid sequence: CATSRDQVQGGQYF.

This clonotype was seen at least ten times. This chain joins TRBV12-3 or TRBV12-4 and TRBJ1-6; D call uncertain. V was pared by 5 bases and J by 9 bases, with 8 bases between. This CDR3 spans 12 amino acids. This chain's CDR3 is CASSRRGSPLHF. CDR3 nucleotides: TGTGCCAGCAGTCGTCGGGGTTCACCCCTCCACTTT.

The chain uses TRBV28 and TRBJ2-7; D ambiguous. CDR1 MDHEN and CDR2 SYDVKM come from the germline V gene. This CDR3 is built from 15 residues. Trimming pared 4 bases from V and 2 bases from J, leaving 15 bases between. The CDR3 DNA reads as TGTGCCAGCAGTTCCGGGTCTTTGGCTACCTACGAGCAGTACTTC. Translating it yields CASSSGSLATYEQYF.

This clonotype was counted only a few times. The chain joins TRBV14 to TRBJ2-1; D is unclear. CDR1 and CDR2 (germline): SGHDN, FVKESK. The CDR3 has 15 residues. Trimming shortened V by 0 bases and J by 8 bases, and 14 bases separated the two germline ends. CDR3 coding DNA: TGTGCCAGCAGCCAAGATCCTGGACGTACCGATGAGCAGTTCTTC. Amino acid sequence: CASSQDPGRTDEQFF.

The chain recombines TRBV28 with TRBJ2-7; tentatively, D is TRBD1 (5 bases). Per germline, CDR1 MDHEN and CDR2 SYDVKM. The CDR3 covers 12 residues. V lost 8 bases to trimming and J lost 3 bases, with 11 bases between them. The CDR3 reads CASGQGNYEQYF. In nucleotides, the CDR3 is TGTGCCAGCGGCCAGGGCAACTACGAGCAGTACTTC.